The 10 T cell receptor beta chains below come from one sample, sequenced in a study of spatial heterogeneity in lung cancer. Time point noted: sample taken at primary tumor resection. Researchers sequenced whole RNA taken from tumor, nontumor lung or frozen PBMC without sorting. TCRdb itself ran the 5' RACE reads through MiXCR, one entry per CDR3 protein. Here the sample spans around 30,000 distinct CDR3 sequences, 7.5% to 9.5% being singletons. The sample was PBMCs, taken at surgery. All receptors come from a female donor with early-stage non-small cell lung cancer.

This chain connects TRBV20-1 to TRBJ2-3; D is unresolved. The germline gives CDR1 DFQATT, CDR2 SNEGSKA (reference sequence). CDR3 length: 18 residues. Trimming stripped 0 bases from V and 4 bases from J, with 23 bases between. The CDR3 region is CSARDLGISRLAADTQYF. The CDR3, as DNA: TGCAGTGCTAGAGATCTAGGGATCTCGCGACTTGCCGCAGATACGCAGTATTTT.

This clonotype was counted at least ten times. The chain has TRBV5-4 and TRBJ2-1; no clear D gene. Per the germline V gene, CDR1 is SGHNT and CDR2 is YYREEE (reference sequence). Trimming took 6 bases from V and 0 from J, leaving 13 bases between them. CDR3 length: 15 amino acids. The CDR3 loop reads CASTNRLSSYNEQFF. As DNA, the CDR3 is TGTGCCAGCACCAATCGGTTGAGCTCCTACAATGAGCAGTTCTTC.

This clonotype came up a few times. This chain links TRBV4-3 with TRBJ2-7; 8 nucleotides align to TRBD2. With 2 bases clipped from V and 5 bases from J, the junction kept 8 bases outside the gene matches. This CDR3 contains 15 residues. CDR1 LGHNA and CDR2 YSLEER come from the germline V gene. CDR3 sequence reads: CASSQKGLAGHEQYV. DNA of the CDR3: TGCGCCAGCAGCCAAAAGGGGCTAGCGGGCCACGAGCAGTACGTC.

This clonotype has a handful of counts. This rearrangement joins TRBV28 to TRBJ1-1; 9 bases are shared with TRBD1. Germline lookup yields CDR1 MDHEN and CDR2 SYDVKM. V lost 5 bases and J lost 1; bases outside the gene matches: 5. This CDR3 contains 15 residues. CDR3 in amino acids: CASSPGTGPNTEAFF. DNA of the CDR3: TGTGCCAGCAGTCCCGGGACAGGGCCGAACACTGAAGCTTTCTTT.

The chain links TRBV5-1 to TRBJ1-2; no clear D gene. The germline V and J ends were trimmed by 5 bases and 6 bases, with 11 bases remaining between them. Germline CDR1 SGHRS, CDR2 YFSETQ. This CDR3 spans 12 amino acids. CDR3 nucleotides: TGCGCCAGCAGACCGGGGAAGGATGGCTACACCTTC. Translated: CASRPGKDGYTF.

There are many counts of this clonotype. CDR3 bases: TGTGCCAGCAGAAAGGGACAGGGAAAAACTGAAGCTTTCTTT. This sequence encodes CASRKGQGKTEAFF. V usage is TRBV12-3 or TRBV12-4 and J usage is TRBJ1-1, with 9 bases aligning to TRBD1. The CDR3 has 14 residues. With 6 bases clipped from V and 5 bases from J, the junction kept 7 bases outside the gene matches.

The chain joins TRBV7-2 to TRBJ1-3, with D maybe TRBD1 (5 bases). Deletions cut 1 base from V and 2 bases from J, with 9 bases between. CDR1 is SGHTA, CDR2 FQGNSA, per germline. The CDR3 length is 15 residues. The CDR3 is CASSLGAGPGNTIYF. For the CDR3, the DNA is TGTGCCAGCAGCTTAGGAGCAGGGCCTGGAAACACCATATATTTT.

This clonotype was picked up many times. The chain carries TRBV10-3 and TRBJ1-1; D is perhaps TRBD1 (5 bases). CDR1 and CDR2 (germline): ENHRY, SYGVKD. The V and J ends lost 0 bases and 0 bases respectively, with 14 bases between them. The CDR3 is 17 residues long. The CDR3 DNA sequence: TGTGCCATCAGTGAGTCGTCGAGGGGAAGACTGAACACTGAAGCTTTCTTT. Protein sequence: CAISESSRGRLNTEAFF.

There are many counts of this clonotype. The V call is TRBV28, the J call TRBJ2-5, with D perhaps matching TRBD1 (6 bases). This CDR3 is 15 amino acids long. V was pared by 2 bases and J by 3 bases, with 13 bases between. CDR1 and CDR2 (germline): MDHEN, SYDVKM. The CDR3 here is CASSLVRQEKETQYF. The CDR3, as DNA: TGTGCCAGCAGTTTAGTACGACAGGAGAAAGAGACCCAGTACTTC.

This clonotype occurred a few times. V gene TRBV6-5 combines with J gene TRBJ1-3; D ambiguous. Deletions cut 5 bases from V and 0 bases from J, with 14 bases between. The CDR3 contains 16 residues. CDR1 is MNHEY and CDR2 is SVGAGI in the germline V gene. The CDR3 sequence is CASSPQQGPSGNTIYF. The CDR3 DNA sequence: TGTGCCAGCAGTCCCCAACAAGGCCCCTCTGGAAACACCATATATTTT.